This T cell receptor (beta chain) came from a study of PD-1 blockade in classical Hodgkin lymphoma. Study results and limitations: Undefined causes, possibly disease activity or prior therapy, underlie the repertoire differences. As was reported, newly diagnosed patients showed lower baseline TCR diversity than healthy donors did. In CD4+ cells, TCR diversity went up significantly by C4D1, but in CD8+ cells it did not.

With respect to this clone: Its antigen is unknown.

Each of the patients experienced relapse following autologous stem cell transplantation, and their brentuximab vedotin exposure differed. TCRdb's copy holds only in-frame clones and misses some; the assay was immunoSEQ multiplex PCR. The sample has about 90,000 clones, approximately 92% seen once. The germline V and J ends were trimmed by 5 bases and 0 bases, with 18 bases remaining between them. This CDR3 comprises 18 residues. CDR1 is SGHKS and CDR2 is YYEKEE in the germline V gene (reference sequence). The sample in question was peripheral blood mononuclear cells (PBMCs), obtained before the second cycle of nivolumab. The V gene is TRBV5-5, the J gene TRBJ2-6; weak D call: TRBD2 (7 bases). This receptor was obtained from a human donor with classical Hodgkin lymphoma. The CDR3 coding sequence is TGTGCCAGCAGAGCCGGGGGGCAGGGACCCTCTGGGGCCAACGTCCTGACTTTC. This translates into CASRAGGQGPSGANVLTF.